This TCR beta chain came from a study of blood T cell repertoires in COVID-19. As for the study in general: The United States, Italy and Spain were the sources of the acute and convalescent COVID-19 samples. PBMCs, B-cell-depleted T cells, or T cells provided the cDNA or gDNA that made up the material.

As handled by the study authors: The assay estimated nucleated cells by amplifying reference gene primers. Sequenced by immunoSEQ multiplex PCR; TCRdb stores in-frame clones only, minus some. Clonal size and the V and J genes are those of that table, whereas D and trimming came from the DNA. This table holds roughly 41,000 clones, 90% found once. Germline lookup yields CDR1 MNHNS and CDR2 SASEGT. V shed 4 bases and J 0 bases; nucleotides not matched to a gene: 7. The CDR3 extends over 16 amino acids. This clonotype originated in a man between 60 and 70 years old with active or convalescent COVID-19. The chain couples TRBV6-1 to TRBJ1-2, with 8 bases that match TRBD1. The sample was peripheral blood. Here the CDR3 reads CASSGGGQEANYGYTF. The DNA of the CDR3 is TGTGCCAGCAGTGGGGGGGGACAGGAAGCTAACTATGGCTACACCTTC.